Each of the 11 T cell receptor beta chains below was sequenced from the same sample in a study of blood T cell repertoires in COVID-19. The protocol was immunoSEQ multiplex PCR, while the TCRdb copy is restricted to in-frame clones and leaves out a portion. The data contain under 200,000 clones, around nine tenths of them singletons. What was sequenced was peripheral blood. These receptor sequences come from a man younger than 35 with active or convalescent COVID-19.

This rearrangement joins TRBV9 to TRBJ2-5; 8 bases line up with TRBD2. The CDR3 spans 14 residues. The V gene end was trimmed by 6 bases and the J gene end by 5 bases; junction bases not matched to a gene: 9. Germline V gene data show CDR1 as SGDLS and CDR2 as YYNGEE. The CDR3 spells CASTQGASGETQYF. The CDR3 nucleotides are TGTGCCAGCACCCAGGGAGCTAGCGGGGAGACCCAGTACTTC.

This chain uses TRBV24-1 with TRBJ1-4, with D perhaps TRBD1 (6 bases). Trimming removed 4 bases at V and 3 bases at J, with 14 bases between. CDR1 KGHDR and CDR2 SFDVKD come from the germline V gene. This CDR3 spans 16 amino acids. CDR3 in DNA: TGTGCCACCAGTGACGGACGGGACACCTCTAATGAAAAACTGTTTTTT. Translated, it gives CATSDGRDTSNEKLFF.

The count of this clone is one. CDR3 amino acids: CASSLGTSGRYNEQFF. The DNA of the CDR3 is TGCGCCAGCAGCCTCGGGACTAGCGGGAGGTACAATGAGCAGTTCTTC. This rearrangement joins TRBV4-1 to TRBJ2-1, with TRBD2 matching 15 bases. V lost 4 bases and J lost 4; bases outside the gene matches: 2. This CDR3 spans 16 amino acids. The germline CDR1 and CDR2 sequences are MGHRA and YSYEKL.

This rearrangement joins TRBV30 to TRBJ1-5; TRBD1 matches 9 bases. This CDR3 contains 15 residues. Germline V gene sequence: CDR1 GTSNPN, CDR2 SVGIG (reference sequence). V lost 2 bases and J lost 5; bases outside the gene matches: 7. Here the CDR3 reads CAWSHRGLWDQPQHF. The CDR3 region has the DNA TGTGCCTGGAGTCACAGGGGGCTATGGGATCAGCCCCAGCATTTT.

This sequence joins TRBV19 and TRBJ1-3; D gene unclear. Per the germline V gene, CDR1 is LNHDA and CDR2 is SQIVND (reference sequence). The CDR3 has 15 residues. Trimming removed 0 bases from V and 8 bases from J, with 14 bases in between. The CDR3 nucleotides read TGTGCCAGTAGTATAGACGGGAATGAGAGAGACACCATATATTTT. Its translation is CASSIDGNERDTIYF.

The CDR3 loop reads CASSLSFEKHYEQYF. CDR3 DNA sequence: TGTGCCAGCAGTTTATCTTTCGAAAAACACTACGAGCAGTACTTC. V is TRBV27 and J is TRBJ2-7; D not resolved. Germline-derived CDR1 and CDR2 are MNHEY and SMNVEV (reference sequence). CDR3 size: 15 residues. The V end was cut by 0 bases, the J end by 3 bases, with 12 bases between.

The chain couples TRBV12-5 to TRBJ1-3; maybe TRBD1 (6 bases). The germline V gene encodes CDR1 LGHNT and CDR2 FRNRAP. The CDR3 loop spans 14 amino acids. The CDR3 is CASTTGLSGNTIYF. CDR3 DNA sequence: TGTGCGAGCACGACAGGTCTATCTGGAAACACCATATATTTT. Supplemented by reference TRBV12-5 and TRBJ1-3, the full variable domain reads DARVTQTPRHKVTEMGQEVTMRCQPILGHNTVFWYRQTMMQGLELLAYFRNRAPLDDSGMPKDRFSAEMPDATLATLKIQPSEPRDSAVYFCASTTGLSGNTIYFGEGSWLTVV.

The chain couples TRBV7-2 to TRBJ2-3; no clear D. The CDR3 spans 14 residues. V dropped 4 bases and J dropped 3 bases, with 11 bases sitting between them. Germline V gives CDR1 SGHTA, CDR2 FQGNSA. The chain's CDR3 is CASSSYSLTDTQYF. The CDR3 DNA is TGTGCCAGCAGCTCGTACTCCTTAACAGATACGCAGTATTTT.

The chain couples TRBV11-3 to TRBJ2-6; possibly TRBD1 for D (6 bases). Germline-derived CDR1 and CDR2 are SGHNT and YENEEA. V was shortened by 11 bases and J by 1 base, with 24 bases between the two germline ends. This CDR3 is 18 amino acids long. The CDR3 is CALDYPYRAPSGANVLTF. CDR3 nucleotide sequence: TGTGCCCTCGATTATCCCTACAGGGCCCCGTCTGGGGCCAACGTCCTGACTTTC.

This chain links TRBV2 with TRBJ2-1, with D perhaps TRBD1 (5 bases). CDR1 and CDR2 from the germline V gene are SNHLY and FYNNEI. This CDR3 has 13 amino acids. The V and J ends lost 6 bases and 9 bases respectively, with 15 bases between them. CDR3 in DNA: TGTGCCAGCAGCACAATGCAGGGTGGTGAGCAGTTCTTC. It is translated as CASSTMQGGEQFF.

The CDR3 protein is CASSISRTHGELFF. The CDR3 DNA reads as TGTGCCAGTAGTATTTCCAGAACACACGGGGAGCTGTTTTTT. The chain recombines TRBV19 with TRBJ2-2; no clear D gene. The CDR3 consists of 14 residues. Germline loops: CDR1 LNHDA, CDR2 SQIVND (reference sequence). V lost 3 bases and J 7 bases, leaving 12 bases between the germline ends.